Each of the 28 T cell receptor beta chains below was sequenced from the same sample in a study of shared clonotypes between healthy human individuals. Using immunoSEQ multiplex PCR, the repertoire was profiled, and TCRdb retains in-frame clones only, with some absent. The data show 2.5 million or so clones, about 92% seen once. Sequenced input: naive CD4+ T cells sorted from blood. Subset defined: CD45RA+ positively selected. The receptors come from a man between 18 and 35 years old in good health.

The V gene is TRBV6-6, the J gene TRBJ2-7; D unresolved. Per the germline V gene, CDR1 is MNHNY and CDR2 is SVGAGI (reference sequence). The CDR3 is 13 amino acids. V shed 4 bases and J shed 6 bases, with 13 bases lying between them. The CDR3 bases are TGTGCCAGCAGTTCCGGTGGGGATTTCGAGCAGTACTTC. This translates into CASSSGGDFEQYF.

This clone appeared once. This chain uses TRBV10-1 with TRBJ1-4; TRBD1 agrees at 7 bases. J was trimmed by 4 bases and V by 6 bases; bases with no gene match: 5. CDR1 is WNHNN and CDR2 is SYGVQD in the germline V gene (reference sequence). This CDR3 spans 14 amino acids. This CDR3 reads CASRRQGNNEKLFF. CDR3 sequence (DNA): TGCGCCAGCAGAAGACAGGGTAATAATGAAAAACTGTTTTTT.

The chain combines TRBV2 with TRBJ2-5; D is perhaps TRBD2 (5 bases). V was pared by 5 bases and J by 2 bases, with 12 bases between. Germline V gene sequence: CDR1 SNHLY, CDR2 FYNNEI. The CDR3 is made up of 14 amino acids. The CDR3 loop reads CASSSGRLQETQYF. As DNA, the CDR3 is TGTGCCAGCAGTAGTGGACGACTACAAGAGACCCAGTACTTC.

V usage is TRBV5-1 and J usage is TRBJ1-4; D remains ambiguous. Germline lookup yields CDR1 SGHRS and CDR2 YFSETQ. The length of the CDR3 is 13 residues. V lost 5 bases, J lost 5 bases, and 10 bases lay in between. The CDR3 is CASSASRNEKLFF. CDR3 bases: TGCGCCAGCAGTGCGAGTAGGAATGAAAAACTGTTTTTT. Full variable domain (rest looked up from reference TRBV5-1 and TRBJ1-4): KAGVTQTPRYLIKTRGQQVTLSCSPISGHRSVSWYQQTPGQGLQFLFEYFSETQRNKGNFPGRFSGRQFSNSRSEMNVSTLELGDSALYLCASSASRNEKLFFGSGTQLSVL.

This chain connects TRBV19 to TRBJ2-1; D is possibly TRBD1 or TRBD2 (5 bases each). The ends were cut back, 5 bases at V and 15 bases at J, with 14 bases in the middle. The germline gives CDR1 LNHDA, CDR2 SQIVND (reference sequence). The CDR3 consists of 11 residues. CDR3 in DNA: TGTGCCAGTAGTGAGGGGACCACACCGTTCTTC. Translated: CASSEGTTPFF.

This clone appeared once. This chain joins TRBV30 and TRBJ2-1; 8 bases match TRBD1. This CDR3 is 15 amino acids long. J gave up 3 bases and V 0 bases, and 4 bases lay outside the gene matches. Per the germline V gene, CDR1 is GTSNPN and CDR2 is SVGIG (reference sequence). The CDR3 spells CAWSVLGQVYNEQFF. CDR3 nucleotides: TGTGCCTGGAGTGTACTGGGACAGGTCTACAATGAGCAGTTCTTC.

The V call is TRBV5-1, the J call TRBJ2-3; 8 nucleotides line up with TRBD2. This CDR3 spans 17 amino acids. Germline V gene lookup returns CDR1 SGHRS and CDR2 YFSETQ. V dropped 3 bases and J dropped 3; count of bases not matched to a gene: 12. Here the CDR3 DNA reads TGCGCCAGCAGCTCATTACGGGGGGGCCTTAGTACAGATACGCAGTATTTT. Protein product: CASSSLRGGLSTDTQYF. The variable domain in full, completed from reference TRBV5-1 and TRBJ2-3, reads KAGVTQTPRYLIKTRGQQVTLSCSPISGHRSVSWYQQTPGQGLQFLFEYFSETQRNKGNFPGRFSGRQFSNSRSEMNVSTLELGDSALYLCASSSLRGGLSTDTQYFGPGTRLTVL.

CDR3: CASRPEGQVNTEAFF. In nucleotides, the CDR3 is TGTGCCAGTAGACCCGAAGGGCAGGTGAACACTGAAGCTTTCTTT. The chain carries TRBV19 and TRBJ1-1; D gene uncertain. Deletions cut 6 bases from V and 0 bases from J, with 14 bases between. Germline-derived CDR1 and CDR2 are LNHDA and SQIVND (reference sequence). The CDR3 is made up of 15 amino acids.

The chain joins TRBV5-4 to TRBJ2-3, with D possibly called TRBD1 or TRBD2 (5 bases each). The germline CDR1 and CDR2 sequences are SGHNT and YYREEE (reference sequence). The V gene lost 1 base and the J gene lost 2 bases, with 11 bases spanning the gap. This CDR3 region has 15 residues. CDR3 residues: CASSLRQGPTDTQYF. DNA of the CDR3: TGTGCCAGCAGCTTGCGGCAGGGACCCACAGATACGCAGTATTTT.

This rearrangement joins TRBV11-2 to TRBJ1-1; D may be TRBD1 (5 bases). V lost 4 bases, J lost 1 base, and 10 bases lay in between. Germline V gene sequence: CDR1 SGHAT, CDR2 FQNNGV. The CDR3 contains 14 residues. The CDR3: CASSSYGGNTEAFF. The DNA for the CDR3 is TGTGCCAGCAGCTCATACGGGGGGAACACTGAAGCTTTCTTT.

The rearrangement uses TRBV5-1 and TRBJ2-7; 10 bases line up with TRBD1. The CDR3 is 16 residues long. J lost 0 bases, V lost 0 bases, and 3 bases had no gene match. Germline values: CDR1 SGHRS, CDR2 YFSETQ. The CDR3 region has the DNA TGCGCCAGCAGCTTGGAGGGGACAGGGGCCTCCTACGAGCAGTACTTC. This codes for CASSLEGTGASYEQYF.

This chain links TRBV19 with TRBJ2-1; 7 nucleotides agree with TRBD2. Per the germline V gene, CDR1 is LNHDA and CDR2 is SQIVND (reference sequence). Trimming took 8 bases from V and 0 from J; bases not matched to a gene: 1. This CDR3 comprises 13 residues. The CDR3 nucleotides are TGTGCCAGTTGCGGGAGCTCCTACAATGAGCAGTTCTTC. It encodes CASCGSSYNEQFF.

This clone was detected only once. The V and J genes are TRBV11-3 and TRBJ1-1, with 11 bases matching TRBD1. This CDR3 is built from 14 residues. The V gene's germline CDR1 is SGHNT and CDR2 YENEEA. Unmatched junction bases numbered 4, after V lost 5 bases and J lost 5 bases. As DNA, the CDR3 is TGTGCCAGCAGCACCGGACAGGGGGCGACTGAAGCTTTCTTT. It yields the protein CASSTGQGATEAFF. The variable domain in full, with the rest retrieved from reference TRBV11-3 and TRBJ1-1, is EAGVVQSPRYKIIEKKQPVAFWCNPISGHNTLYWYLQNLGQGPELLIRYENEEAVDDSQLPKDRFSAERLKGVDSTLKIQPAELGDSAVYLCASSTGQGATEAFFGQGTRLTVV.

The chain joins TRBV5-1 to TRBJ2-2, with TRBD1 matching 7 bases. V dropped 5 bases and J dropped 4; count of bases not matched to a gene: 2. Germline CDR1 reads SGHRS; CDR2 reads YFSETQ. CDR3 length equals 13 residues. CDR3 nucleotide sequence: TGCGCCAGCAGAGGGGGCTCCACCGGGGAGCTGTTTTTT. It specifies CASRGGSTGELFF.

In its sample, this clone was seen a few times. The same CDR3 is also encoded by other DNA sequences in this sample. CDR3 in DNA: TGTGCCTGGAGCGACAGGGGTGACTATGGCTACACCTTC. This sequence encodes CAWSDRGDYGYTF. The V and J genes are TRBV30 and TRBJ1-2; 8 positions match TRBD1. V trimming: 3 bases; J trimming: 3 bases; junction bases outside the gene matches: 3. The germline gives CDR1 GTSNPN, CDR2 SVGIG (reference sequence). The CDR3 runs 13 residues. Variable domain in full (rest from reference TRBV30 and TRBJ1-2): SQTIHQWPATLVQPVGSPLSLECTVEGTSNPNLYWYRQAAGRGLQLLFYSVGIGQISSEVPQNLSASRPQDRQFILSSKKLLLSDSGFYLCAWSDRGDYGYTFGSGTRLTVV.

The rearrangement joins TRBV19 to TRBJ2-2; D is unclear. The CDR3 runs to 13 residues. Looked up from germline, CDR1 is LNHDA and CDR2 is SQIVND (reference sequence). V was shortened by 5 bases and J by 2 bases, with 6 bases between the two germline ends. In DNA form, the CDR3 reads TGTGCCAGTAGTCCTATTAACACCGGGGAGCTGTTTTTT. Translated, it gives CASSPINTGELFF.

The CDR3 nucleotides read TGTGCCAGCAGCCAGGGGAGTGGCTACACCTTC. Amino acid sequence: CASSQGSGYTF. V and J are TRBV14 and TRBJ1-2, with no clear D. The CDR3 is 11 amino acids. Germline V gene data show CDR1 as SGHDN and CDR2 as FVKESK. The V end was cut by 3 bases, the J end by 7 bases, with 6 bases between.

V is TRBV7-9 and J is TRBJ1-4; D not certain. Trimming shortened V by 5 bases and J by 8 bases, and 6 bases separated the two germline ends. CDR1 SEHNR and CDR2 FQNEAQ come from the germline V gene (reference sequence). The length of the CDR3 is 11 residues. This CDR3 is CASSVGEKLFF. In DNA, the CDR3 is TGTGCCAGCAGCGTTGGGGAAAAACTGTTTTTT. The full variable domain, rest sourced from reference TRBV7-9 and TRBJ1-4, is DTGVSQNPRHKITKRGQNVTFRCDPISEHNRLYWYRQTLGQGPEFLTYFQNEAQLEKSRLLSDRFSAERPKGSFSTLEIQRTEQGDSAMYLCASSVGEKLFFGSGTQLSVL.

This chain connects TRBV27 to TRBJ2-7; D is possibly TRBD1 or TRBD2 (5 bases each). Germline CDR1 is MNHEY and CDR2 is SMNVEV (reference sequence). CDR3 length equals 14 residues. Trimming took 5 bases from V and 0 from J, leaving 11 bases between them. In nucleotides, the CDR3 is TGTGCCAGCAGTCTACGGGACGCCTCCTACGAGCAGTACTTC. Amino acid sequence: CASSLRDASYEQYF.

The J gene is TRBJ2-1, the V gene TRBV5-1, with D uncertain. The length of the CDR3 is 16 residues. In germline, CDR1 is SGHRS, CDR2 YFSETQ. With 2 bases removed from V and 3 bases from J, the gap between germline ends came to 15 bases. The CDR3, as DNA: TGCGCCAGCAGCTTTGGTCAAACGGGTGGCTACAATGAGCAGTTCTTC. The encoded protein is CASSFGQTGGYNEQFF. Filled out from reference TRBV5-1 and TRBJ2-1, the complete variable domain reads KAGVTQTPRYLIKTRGQQVTLSCSPISGHRSVSWYQQTPGQGLQFLFEYFSETQRNKGNFPGRFSGRQFSNSRSEMNVSTLELGDSALYLCASSFGQTGGYNEQFFGPGTRLTVL.

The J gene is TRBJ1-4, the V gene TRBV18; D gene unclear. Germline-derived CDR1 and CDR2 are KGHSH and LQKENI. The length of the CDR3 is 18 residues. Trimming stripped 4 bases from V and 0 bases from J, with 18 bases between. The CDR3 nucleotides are TGTGCCAGCTCACTCACCGGGGAAACCTATGCAACTAATGAAAAACTGTTTTTT. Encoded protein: CASSLTGETYATNEKLFF.

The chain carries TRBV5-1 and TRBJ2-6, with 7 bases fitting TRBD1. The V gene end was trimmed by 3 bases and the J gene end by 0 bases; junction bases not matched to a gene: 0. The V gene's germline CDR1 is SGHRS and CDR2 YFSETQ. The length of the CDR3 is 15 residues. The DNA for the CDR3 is TGCGCCAGCAGCTGGGACAGCTCTGGGGCCAACGTCCTGACTTTC. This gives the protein CASSWDSSGANVLTF. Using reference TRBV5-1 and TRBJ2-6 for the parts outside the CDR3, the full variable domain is KAGVTQTPRYLIKTRGQQVTLSCSPISGHRSVSWYQQTPGQGLQFLFEYFSETQRNKGNFPGRFSGRQFSNSRSEMNVSTLELGDSALYLCASSWDSSGANVLTFGAGSRLTVL.

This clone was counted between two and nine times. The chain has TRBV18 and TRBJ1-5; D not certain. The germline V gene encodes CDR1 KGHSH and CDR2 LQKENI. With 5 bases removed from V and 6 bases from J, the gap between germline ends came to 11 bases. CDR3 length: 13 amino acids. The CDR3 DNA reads TGTGCCAGCTCAGGAGGTGTGAGTCAGCCCCAGCATTTT. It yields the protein CASSGGVSQPQHF.

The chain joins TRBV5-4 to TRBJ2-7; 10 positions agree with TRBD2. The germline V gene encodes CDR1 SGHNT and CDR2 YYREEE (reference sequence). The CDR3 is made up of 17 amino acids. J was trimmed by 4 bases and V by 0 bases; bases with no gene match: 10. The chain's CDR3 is CASSLGLAGALVYEQYF. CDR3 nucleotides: TGTGCCAGCAGCTTGGGGCTAGCGGGAGCCTTGGTTTACGAGCAGTACTTC.

The CDR3 reads CASSQDWGESLYEQYF. The DNA for the CDR3 is TGCGCCAGCAGCCAAGATTGGGGCGAGTCGCTCTACGAGCAGTACTTC. This chain connects TRBV4-1 to TRBJ2-7; a weak D match, TRBD1 (5 bases). Germline V gene sequence: CDR1 MGHRA, CDR2 YSYEKL. The CDR3 spans 16 residues. The V end lost 0 bases, the J end lost 3 bases, and 15 bases lay between the germline ends.

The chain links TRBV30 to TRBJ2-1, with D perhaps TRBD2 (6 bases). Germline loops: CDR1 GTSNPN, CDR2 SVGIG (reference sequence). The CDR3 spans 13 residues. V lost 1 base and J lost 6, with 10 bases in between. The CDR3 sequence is CAWSAGTLNEQFF. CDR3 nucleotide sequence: TGTGCCTGGAGTGCCGGGACTCTCAATGAGCAGTTCTTC.

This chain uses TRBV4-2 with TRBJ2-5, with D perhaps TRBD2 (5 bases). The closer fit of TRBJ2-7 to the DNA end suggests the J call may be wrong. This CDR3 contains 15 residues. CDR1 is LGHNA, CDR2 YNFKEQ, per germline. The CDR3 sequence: CASSSPGAGSYEQYF. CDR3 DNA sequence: TGTGCCAGCAGCTCGCCGGGCGCGGGCTCCTACGAGCAGTACTTC.

CDR3 bases: TGTGCCAGTAATTTCGGACAGGACAGCTCCTATAATTCACCCCTCCACTTT. Encoded protein: CASNFGQDSSYNSPLHF. The V gene is TRBV19, the J gene TRBJ1-6, with 7 bases identical to TRBD1. The V segment lost 7 bases and the J segment 0 bases; nucleotides outside the gene matches: 9. Germline V gene lookup returns CDR1 LNHDA and CDR2 SQIVND (reference sequence). The CDR3 runs to 17 residues.